This T cell receptor (beta chain) stems from a study of blood T cell repertoires in COVID-19 (dated by TCRdb to 2018 to 2021). About the full investigation: Samples from collaborators originated in the United States, Italy and Spain and spanned both the acute and convalescent phases of COVID-19. The material from the prospective study consisted of cDNA or gDNA derived from T cells, B-cell-depleted T cells, or PBMCs. Subjects who had been exposed to COVID-19, were actively infected with it, or had recovered from it provided the deeply sampled blood TCRbeta repertoires that made up the dataset. The repertoires were released in a freely available public database meant as a resource for research on the immune response to SARS-CoV-2. Samples came from the ongoing ImmuneRACE study (first 160 participants) plus 1,254 subjects from 6 global collaborators. Nearly every sample came with metadata listing a de-identified subject ID, COVID-19 status, age in years and sex. Where available, HLA class I and class II types were obtained from metadata supplied by the sample provider rather than from assay-based typing. Overall study results and their limits: The quantity of clinical and demographic metadata differed by source and by participant and was supplied without curation.

One collaborating source in Seattle enrolled patients during active infection and followed them longitudinally through the course of disease. The collaborating institutions used their own protocols to collect whole blood in K2EDTA tubes. Collaborator samples were shipped for TCRbeta analysis as frozen whole blood, isolated PBMCs, or DNA extracted from either sample type. The V end loses 0 bases and the J end loses 6 bases, and a stretch of 9 bases separates them. The CDR3 runs 13 residues from the cysteine to the phenylalanine. Here the CDR3 DNA is all that survives: 39 bases in frame from base 1. CDR1 and CDR2 are drawn from the germline V gene: SGHDT, YYEEEE. Points on this clone: It has no known antigen specificity. Base quality data are lacking; no much larger clone is found one base away.

The immunoSEQ Assay, a bias-controlled multiplex PCR, was used to amplify TCRbeta CDR3 regions from genomic DNA. The authors' pipeline ran thus. The number of nucleated cells in each sample was estimated from the amplification of reference gene primers within the assay. To quantify the absolute abundance of each unique TCRbeta CDR3 rearrangement, sequence reads were collapsed and filtered. For each sample, productive Simpson clonality was calculated as the square root of Simpson's diversity index over productive rearrangements. TCRdb took this table from immuneACCESS and kept in-frame rearrangements with V and J called. Such tables lack part of the clones; where checked against another copy, unresolved V genes explain under half of the gap, and the rest is unexplained. V, J and clone size are those of that table, while D and trimming were read from the DNA. Counted in this sample were 250,000 or so clones; 85% to 90% of them appeared once. The ten largest clones capture 2.1% of the sample.

Recombination connected TRBV5-6 to TRBJ1-1, with a tentative D gene TRBD1 over 5 matching bases. The receptor was derived from a woman aged 60-75 years with COVID-19, enrolled during active disease. Sequencing was done on a sample of peripheral blood. The CDR3 protein is CASSLGQGAEAFF. The DNA reads as follows: TGTGCCAGCAGCTTGGGGCAGGGCGCTGAAGCTTTCTTT. The CDR3 plus the reference TRBV5-6 and TRBJ1-1 genes for the other parts give the full variable domain: DAGVTQSPTHLIKTRGQQVTLRCSPKSGHDTVSWYQQALGQGPQFIFQYYEEEERQRGNFPDRFSGHQFPNYSSELNVNALLLGDSALYLCASSLGQGAEAFFGQGTRLTVV.